These 20 T cell receptor beta chains originate from one sample sequenced in a study of T-cell memory formation after mild COVID-19. TCRdb fed the 5' RACE reads into MiXCR, producing one record per CDR3 protein. The table lists some 450,000 distinct CDR3 sequences, roughly 17% of them singletons, with 20% to 25% in the top ten. The sample was PBMCs or a T cell subset sorted from them (not recorded which). These receptors were obtained from a man between 18 and 35 years old who had mild COVID-19 (a few samples of this study predate the infection). Cell type and time point are not known.

In its sample, this clonotype was seen a few times. CDR3 sequence: CASSFGIRATGNTIYF. CDR3 bases: TGTGCCAGCAGCTTCGGGATCAGGGCCACTGGAAACACCATATATTTT. The rearrangement links TRBV5-6 to TRBJ1-3; the D gene is possibly TRBD1 (5 bases). CDR1 and CDR2 from the germline V gene are SGHDT and YYEEEE. The CDR3 is made up of 16 amino acids. V lost 2 bases to trimming and J lost 2 bases, with 14 bases between them.

There are a few counts of this clonotype. The rearrangement uses TRBV9 and TRBJ2-5; no firm D call. This CDR3 is 16 amino acids long. Trimming pared 4 bases from V and 4 bases from J, leaving 20 bases between. From germline, CDR1 is SGDLS and CDR2 YYNGEE. CDR3 bases: TGTGCCAGCAGCCCAGGACCAAACCCCTGGTCAGAGACCCAGTACTTC. Translated: CASSPGPNPWSETQYF. Full variable domain (rest looked up from reference TRBV9 and TRBJ2-5): DSGVTQTPKHLITATGQRVTLRCSPRSGDLSVYWYQQSLDQGLQFLIQYYNGEERAKGNILERFSAQQFPDLHSELNLSSLELGDSALYFCASSPGPNPWSETQYFGPGTRLLVL.

The rearrangement joins TRBV5-1 to TRBJ2-1; D not resolved. V was clipped by 2 bases and J by 9 bases, with 12 bases between them. Germline V lookup: CDR1 SGHRS, CDR2 YFSETQ. The CDR3 has 13 amino acids. CDR3 loop: CASSFGPTVEQFF. Written as DNA, the CDR3 is TGCGCCAGCAGCTTTGGGCCAACTGTTGAGCAGTTCTTC.

V usage is TRBV9 and J usage is TRBJ2-1; 10 bases align to TRBD2. CDR3 length equals 16 residues. With V trimmed by 0 bases and J by 2 bases, 2 bases remained unmatched. Germline-derived CDR1 and CDR2 are SGDLS and YYNGEE. The CDR3 DNA follows: TGTGCCAGCAGCGTAGTAGCGGGGGGCCCCTACAATGAGCAGTTCTTC. This sequence encodes CASSVVAGGPYNEQFF.

This clonotype was seen repeatedly, ten times or more. J is TRBJ2-1 and V is TRBV11-2, with 9 bases that match TRBD2. Germline V gene sequence: CDR1 SGHAT, CDR2 FQNNGV. Germline trimming cut 0 bases from V and 13 bases from J; bases unmatched to any gene: 4. CDR3 length: 13 amino acids. CDR3 sequence: CASSLEVAGEQFF. CDR3 nucleotides: TGTGCCAGCAGCTTAGAGGTAGCGGGGGAACAGTTCTTC.

The V and J genes are TRBV18 and TRBJ1-1; 8 nucleotides agree with TRBD1. Germline values: CDR1 KGHSH, CDR2 LQKENI. The CDR3 sequence is 14 residues long. V lost 3 bases, J lost 6 bases, and 6 bases stayed unmatched. The CDR3 region is CASSPPDREAEAFF. The DNA for the CDR3 is TGTGCCAGCTCACCGCCGGACAGGGAGGCTGAAGCTTTCTTT.

This rearrangement joins TRBV6-5 to TRBJ1-2; D ambiguous. Between the trimmed V and J ends, which lost 2 bases and 6 bases, there was a span of 10 bases. Germline CDR1 is MNHEY and CDR2 is SVGAGI. The CDR3 runs to 13 residues. In nucleotides, the CDR3 is TGTGCCAGCAGTTACCGCGGACGGGATGGCTACACCTTC. It specifies CASSYRGRDGYTF.

This clonotype ranks as medium-sized (0.01 to 0.1%). One end of the junction does not line up with germline, which may come from a read error. The V gene is TRBV5-1, the J gene TRBJ2-5, with D possibly being TRBD2 (5 bases). This CDR3 contains 13 residues. Germline assignment: CDR1 SGHRS and CDR2 YFSETQ. The CDR3 protein is CASSLEGQETQYF. As DNA, the CDR3 is TGTGCCAGCAGCTTAGAGGGCCAAGAGACCCAGTACTTC.

This clonotype was picked up a small number of times. The chain carries TRBV11-2 and TRBJ2-7; TRBD2 matches 7 bases. The germline gives CDR1 SGHAT, CDR2 FQNNGV. After removal of 5 bases from V and 1 base from J, the junction contained 5 bases not matched to a gene. The CDR3 is made up of 14 amino acids. CDR3 sequence (DNA): TGTGCCAGCAGCCCACCGGGACTATCCTACGAGCAGTACTTC. Its protein product is CASSPPGLSYEQYF.

The chain employs TRBV28 and TRBJ1-1; D ambiguous. Germline-derived CDR1 and CDR2 are MDHEN and SYDVKM. V lost 7 bases and J 8 bases, leaving 17 bases between the germline ends. CDR3 size: 13 residues. The CDR3 DNA sequence: TGTGCCAGCACTTCTTGGGTAGGGCCAGAAGCTTTCTTT. Amino acid sequence: CASTSWVGPEAFF.

This chain connects TRBV4-2 to TRBJ2-5; no firm D call. V was pared by 1 base and J by 0 bases, with 3 bases between. The CDR3 is made up of 13 amino acids. Germline CDR1 LGHNA, CDR2 YNFKEQ. CDR3 residues: CASSQVHQETQYF. DNA of the CDR3: TGTGCCAGCAGCCAAGTCCACCAAGAGACCCAGTACTTC.

This clonotype was recorded a few times. The V gene is TRBV5-1, the J gene TRBJ1-2; TRBD1 might be the D (6 bases). CDR1 is SGHRS, CDR2 YFSETQ, per germline. The CDR3 loop spans 15 amino acids. V dropped 3 bases and J dropped 6 bases, with 18 bases sitting between them. The CDR3 DNA reads TGCGCCAGCAGCTCCCCGAAGGAAACAGGGCATGGCTACACCTTC. Encoded protein: CASSSPKETGHGYTF.

This clonotype was seen at least ten times. This sequence joins TRBV7-2 and TRBJ2-5; D gene unclear. Trimming removed 5 bases at V and 0 bases at J, with 13 bases between. This CDR3 spans 15 amino acids. CDR1 is SGHTA, CDR2 FQGNSA, per germline. The CDR3 reads CASSLYVDYQETQYF. The CDR3 nucleotides read TGTGCCAGCAGCCTCTATGTAGACTACCAAGAGACCCAGTACTTC.

This clonotype was counted between two and nine times. The chain couples TRBV7-9 to TRBJ1-3; a possible D gene is TRBD1 (5 bases). The CDR3 runs 15 residues. With 6 bases removed from V and 7 bases from J, the gap between germline ends came to 19 bases. The V gene's germline CDR1 is SEHNR and CDR2 FQNEAQ (reference sequence). CDR3 sequence (DNA): TGTGCCAGCAGTACCTACGTCTCCGGGGGGAACACCATATATTTT. This translates into CASSTYVSGGNTIYF.

This clonotype was counted between two and nine times. V and J are TRBV18 and TRBJ1-1; 8 nucleotides agree with TRBD1. The CDR3 is 14 amino acids. The V gene's germline CDR1 is KGHSH and CDR2 LQKENI. J gave up 3 bases and V 5 bases, and 5 bases lay outside the gene matches. CDR3 region: CASSDGQGHTEAFF. The DNA for the CDR3 is TGTGCCAGCTCAGACGGACAGGGTCACACTGAAGCTTTCTTT.

J is TRBJ2-1 and V is TRBV4-3; TRBD1 or TRBD2 may be the D gene (5 bases each). The V and J ends lost 0 bases and 4 bases respectively, with 7 bases between them. The CDR3 extends over 14 amino acids. Germline V gene lookup returns CDR1 LGHNA and CDR2 YSLEER. The CDR3 is CASSQDEGYNEQFF. The DNA of the CDR3 is TGCGCCAGCAGCCAAGACGAGGGGTACAATGAGCAGTTCTTC.

This clonotype came up a few times. The J gene is TRBJ1-6, the V gene TRBV5-1; 7 nucleotides line up with TRBD1. The CDR3 sequence is 15 residues long. Per the germline V gene, CDR1 is SGHRS and CDR2 is YFSETQ. V lost 5 bases, J lost 7 bases, and 9 bases stayed unmatched. CDR3 bases: TGCGCCAGCAGTTTCGCGGACAGGATGAATTCACCCCTCCACTTT. Protein: CASSFADRMNSPLHF.

The chain combines TRBV7-2 with TRBJ1-1; no firm D call. V shed 5 bases and J shed 4 bases, with 26 bases lying between them. Germline lookup yields CDR1 SGHTA and CDR2 FQGNSA. CDR3 length equals 18 residues. CDR3 amino acids: CASSPRRATQGGGTEAFF. In DNA form, the CDR3 reads TGTGCCAGCAGCCCACGCCGGGCCACACAAGGAGGAGGCACTGAAGCTTTCTTT.

J is TRBJ2-2 and V is TRBV29-1, with TRBD2 as a possible D gene (6 bases). The V gene's germline CDR1 is SQVTM and CDR2 ANQGSEA. The CDR3 has 15 residues. Between the trimmed V and J ends, which lost 1 base and 4 bases, there was a span of 13 bases. The DNA of the CDR3 is TGCAGCGTTGAAGGGCTTGGAGGGGTCACCGGGGAGCTGTTTTTT. This codes for CSVEGLGGVTGELFF.

The sample holds a few counts of this clonotype. The chain carries TRBV20-1 and TRBJ1-1; D uncertain. Between the trimmed V and J ends, which lost 5 bases and 4 bases, there was a span of 14 bases. CDR1 and CDR2 from the germline V gene are DFQATT and SNEGSKA (reference sequence). The CDR3 is 13 amino acids. CDR3 amino acids: CSASYSLGTEAFF. In nucleotides, the CDR3 is TGCAGTGCTTCCTACTCCTTGGGCACTGAAGCTTTCTTT.